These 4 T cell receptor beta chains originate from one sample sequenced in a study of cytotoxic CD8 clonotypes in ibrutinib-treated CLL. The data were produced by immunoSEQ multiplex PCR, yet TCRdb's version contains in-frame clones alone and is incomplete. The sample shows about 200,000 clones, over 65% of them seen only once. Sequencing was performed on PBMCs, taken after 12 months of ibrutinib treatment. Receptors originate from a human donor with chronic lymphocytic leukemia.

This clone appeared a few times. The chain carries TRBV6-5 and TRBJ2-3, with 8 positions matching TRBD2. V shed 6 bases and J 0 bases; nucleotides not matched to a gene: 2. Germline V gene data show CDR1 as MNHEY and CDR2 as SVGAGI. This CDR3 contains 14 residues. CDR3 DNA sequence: TGTGCCAGCAGGCCTAGCGGGAGCACAGATACGCAGTATTTT. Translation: CASRPSGSTDTQYF.

The CDR3: CASSSRLASEAPEQFF. CDR3 in DNA: TGTGCCAGCAGCTCAAGACTAGCGAGCGAAGCGCCGGAGCAGTTCTTC. The V and J genes are TRBV7-3 and TRBJ2-1, with 8 bases fitting TRBD2. The germline gives CDR1 SGHTA, CDR2 FQGTGA. The CDR3 totals 16 residues. Trimming cost V 4 bases and J 10 bases; bases outside gene matches: 15.

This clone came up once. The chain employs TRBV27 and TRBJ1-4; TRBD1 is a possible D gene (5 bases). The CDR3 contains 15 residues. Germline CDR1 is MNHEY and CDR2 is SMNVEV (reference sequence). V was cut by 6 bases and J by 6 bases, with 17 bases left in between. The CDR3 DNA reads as TGTGCCAGCAGCTGGACGGACGGAGGGGATGAAAAACTGTTTTTT. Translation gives CASSWTDGGDEKLFF.

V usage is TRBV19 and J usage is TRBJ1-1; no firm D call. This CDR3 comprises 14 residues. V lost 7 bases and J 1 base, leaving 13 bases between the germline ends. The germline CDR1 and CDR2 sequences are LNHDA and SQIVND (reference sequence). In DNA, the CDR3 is TGTGCCAGTAACCCTGGGCAGGCGAACACTGAAGCTTTCTTT. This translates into CASNPGQANTEAFF.